Included here is one T cell receptor (beta chain) sequence, with context. The data were taken from a study of regulatory T cells in long-lasting Graves disease. Arm-PCR of CDR3 regions with iRepertoire HTBI primers generated TCR beta libraries. One entry per CDR3 protein results from TCRdb running MiXCR on the multiplex PCR reads. The table shows roughly 560,000 distinct CDR3 sequences, with around 11% occurring only once. Trimming removed 2 bases at V and 0 bases at J, with 9 bases between. Germline V gene lookup returns CDR1 MNHEY and CDR2 SVGEGT. The CDR3 length is 15 residues. Time point of the sample: newly diagnosed GD, antithyroid drugs for less than 3 months. PBMC-derived RNA was used for the TCR library. The patients were enrolled through endocrinology in Xi'an, China. The sample also formed part of further work on T cells in Graves' hyperthyroidism and ophthalmopathy.

This receptor was taken from a woman between 25 and 40 years old with Graves disease. This chain uses TRBV6-2 or TRBV6-3 with TRBJ2-3, with D perhaps matching TRBD2 (5 bases). The sequences come from peripheral blood mononuclear cells (PBMCs), collected at new diagnosis, from a patient treated with antithyroid drugs. The CDR3 DNA reads TGTGCCAGCAGTTACCCCTGGACTAGCACAGATACGCAGTATTTT. Translation: CASSYPWTSTDTQYF.